The entry below gives a single T cell receptor beta chain sequence along with its context. Its target is not known. The data originate from a study of cytomegalovirus exposure and HLA in healthy donors. Study-wide results and limits: The study listed roughly 160 cytomegalovirus-associated TCR beta chains.

Amplification used 60 Vbeta primers and 13 Jbeta primers. Method: immunoSEQ multiplex PCR; TCRdb's copy keeps in-frame clones and lacks some. The sample lists over 150,000 clones; roughly four fifths were seen once. CDR3 length: 15 residues. Per the germline V gene, CDR1 is LNHDA and CDR2 is SQIVND (reference sequence). V lost 3 bases, J lost 1 base, and 10 bases lay in between. The sample was PBMCs. V gene TRBV19 combines with J gene TRBJ1-3; tentatively, D is TRBD1 (6 bases). This sequence was found in a man aged 18-30 years in good health and CMV-seronegative. CDR3 protein: CASSIGTQSGNTIYF. The DNA of the CDR3 is TGTGCCAGTAGTATTGGGACACAATCTGGAAACACCATATATTTT. Looking up the rest from reference TRBV19 and TRBJ1-3 gives the full variable domain: DGGITQSPKYLFRKEGQNVTLSCEQNLNHDAMYWYRQDPGQGLRLIYYSQIVNDFQKGDIAEGYSVSREKKESFPLTVTSAQKNPTAFYLCASSIGTQSGNTIYFGEGSWLTVV.